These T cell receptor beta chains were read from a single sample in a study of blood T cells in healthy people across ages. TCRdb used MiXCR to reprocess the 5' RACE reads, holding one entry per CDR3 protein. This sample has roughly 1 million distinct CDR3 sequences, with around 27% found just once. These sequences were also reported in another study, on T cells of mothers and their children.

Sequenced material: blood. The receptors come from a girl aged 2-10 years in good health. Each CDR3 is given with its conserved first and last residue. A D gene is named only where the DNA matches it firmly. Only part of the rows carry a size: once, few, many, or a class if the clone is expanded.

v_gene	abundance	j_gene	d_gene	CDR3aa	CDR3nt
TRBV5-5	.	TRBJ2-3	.	CASSLDLADTQYF	TGTGCCAGCAGCTTGGACTTGGCAGATACGCAGTATTTT
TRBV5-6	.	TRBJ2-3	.	CASSLVGDGLGTQYF	TGTGCCAGCAGCTTGGTGGGGGATGGCTTAGGGACGCAGTATTTT
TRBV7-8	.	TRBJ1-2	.	CASSMQGYGYTF	TGTGCCAGCAGCATGCAGGGATATGGCTACACCTTC
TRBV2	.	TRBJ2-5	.	CASTRYQETQYF	TGTGCCAGCACACGGTACCAAGAGACCCAGTACTTC
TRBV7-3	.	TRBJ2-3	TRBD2	CASSSTLAGGPVDTQYF	TGTGCCAGCAGCTCAACCCTAGCGGGAGGGCCTGTGGATACGCAGTATTTT
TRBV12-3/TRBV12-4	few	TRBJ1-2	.	CASSNPPKDGGYTF	TGTGCCAGCAGCAATCCGCCCAAGGACGGAGGCTACACCTTC
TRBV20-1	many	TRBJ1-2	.	CSARDKGKGPNYGYTF	TGCAGTGCTAGAGATAAAGGGAAGGGCCCTAACTATGGCTACACCTTC
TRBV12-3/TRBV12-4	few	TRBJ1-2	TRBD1	CASSDTGTALF	TGTGCCAGCAGTGACACCGGGACAGCTCTCTTC
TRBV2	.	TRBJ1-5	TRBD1	CASRPDRGHQPQHF	TGTGCCAGCAGGCCTGACAGGGGGCACCAGCCCCAGCATTTT
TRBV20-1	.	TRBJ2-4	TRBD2	CSAAPQAGVIWSIQYF	TGCAGTGCTGCCCCTCAAGCGGGAGTAATTTGGAGCATTCAGTACTTC
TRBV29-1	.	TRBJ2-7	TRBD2	CSVEAGGPTYEQYF	TGCAGCGTTGAAGCGGGAGGGCCCACCTACGAGCAGTACTTC